A selection of T cell receptor beta chains follows, all from one sample in a study of Graves' ophthalmopathy and Graves' hyperthyroidism. TCRdb re-analysed the multiplex PCR reads in MiXCR, keeping a single row per CDR3 protein. The sample records hundreds of thousands of distinct CDR3 sequences, 14% being singletons. Sequencing used blood. These receptor sequences come from a woman aged 25 to 39 with Graves' ophthalmopathy. The CDR3 runs from the conserved cysteine through the conserved F or W. The D gene is left open where the match is weak. Where a row states a size, it is once, few, many or the class of an expanded clone; other rows omit it.

j_call d_call clone_size v_call cdr3_aa cdr3_nt
TRBJ1-1 . many TRBV6-2/TRBV6-3 CASSSYREVAEAFF TGTGCCAGCAGTTCCTACAGGGAGGTTGCTGAAGCTTTCTTT
TRBJ2-7 . many TRBV7-2 CASREGTVSSYEQYF TGTGCCAGCAGGGAAGGGACTGTGAGCTCCTACGAGCAGTACTTC
TRBJ1-2 . many TRBV6-1 CASSPGGTYGYTF TGTGCCAGCAGTCCGGGGGGTACCTATGGCTACACCTTC
TRBJ2-7 TRBD1 many TRBV28 CASSLLGTAYEQYF TGTGCCAGCAGCCTATTGGGGACAGCCTACGAGCAGTACTTC
TRBJ1-2 . many TRBV6-2/TRBV6-3 CASTRTGFGYTF TGTGCCAGCACCCGGACGGGTTTTGGCTACACCTTC
TRBJ2-2 . . TRBV7-3 CASSLNVGGELFF TGTGCCAGCAGCTTAAATGTGGGCGGGGAGCTGTTTTTT
TRBJ1-1 TRBD1 many TRBV28 CASSLLPGQRHEAFF TGTGCCAGCAGTTTGCTACCGGGACAGAGACATGAAGCTTTCTTT
TRBJ1-1 . . TRBV5-1 CASSRMGRDEAFF TGCGCCAGCAGCCGAATGGGCAGGGATGAAGCTTTCTTT
TRBJ2-7 . . TRBV11-2 CASSPGPGTINSYEQYF TGTGCCAGCAGCCCCGGTCCCGGGACCATTAACTCCTACGAGCAGTACTTC
TRBJ1-2 . many TRBV28 CASSPGGYGYTF TGTGCCAGCAGTCCAGGTGGTTATGGCTACACCTTC
TRBJ2-7 TRBD1 many TRBV13 CASSLEGQASYEQYF TGTGCCAGCAGCTTAGAGGGACAGGCTTCCTACGAGCAGTACTTC
TRBJ2-7 TRBD2 many TRBV28 CASTGLAGPYEQYF TGTGCCAGCACTGGCCTAGCGGGACCCTACGAGCAGTACTTC
TRBJ1-2 . . TRBV6-2/TRBV6-3 CASSYLGHQLYGYTF TGTGCCAGCAGTTACTTGGGACACCAACTCTATGGCTACACCTTC
TRBJ2-7 TRBD1 many TRBV20-1 CSKQGAYEQYF TGCAGTAAACAGGGGGCCTACGAGCAGTACTTC
TRBJ1-5 TRBD1 . TRBV6-5 CASSYVTGNRPQHF TGTGCCAGCAGTTACGTGACAGGGAATCGGCCCCAGCATTTT
TRBJ2-5 . many TRBV2 CASSENVGLETQYF TGTGCCAGCAGTGAAAACGTGGGTCTAGAGACCCAGTACTTC
TRBJ2-7 TRBD1 many TRBV13 CASSLLGTGNSYEQYF TGTGCCAGCAGCTTACTTGGGACAGGGAACTCCTACGAGCAGTACTTC
TRBJ1-1 . many TRBV12-3/TRBV12-4 CASSLRRMNTEAFF TGTGCCAGCAGTTTGCGGAGAATGAACACTGAAGCTTTCTTT
TRBJ2-7 TRBD1 few TRBV30 CAWTGTVSYEQYF TGTGCCTGGACCGGGACAGTCTCCTACGAGCAGTACTTC
TRBJ1-2 . many TRBV20-1 CSARSPGIDYGYTF TGCAGTGCTAGAAGTCCAGGGATCGACTATGGCTACACCTTC
TRBJ2-2 . few TRBV4-1 CASSHVGGITGELFF TGCGCCAGCAGCCACGTAGGGGGAATCACCGGGGAGCTGTTTTTT
TRBJ2-7 TRBD2 . TRBV12-3/TRBV12-4 CASSSGTSGGVQYF TGTGCCAGCAGTTCCGGGACTAGCGGGGGAGTGCAGTACTTC
TRBJ2-5 TRBD2 many TRBV20-1 CSARGWRESETQYF TGCAGTGCTAGAGGTTGGCGGGAGTCGGAGACCCAGTACTTC
TRBJ1-1 TRBD1 . TRBV4-1 CASSIPGTENTEAFF TGCGCCAGCAGCATCCCCGGGACAGAAAACACTGAAGCTTTCTTT
TRBJ1-5 TRBD1 . TRBV6-2/TRBV6-3 CASLDRVNQPQHF TGTGCCAGCCTGGACAGGGTCAATCAGCCCCAGCATTTT
TRBJ2-7 TRBD1 many TRBV2 CASSWDSSYEQYF TGTGCCAGCAGCTGGGACAGCTCCTACGAGCAGTACTTC
TRBJ2-2 . many TRBV4-1 CASSPRDTGELFF TGCGCCAGCAGCCCGAGGGACACCGGGGAGCTGTTTTTT
TRBJ2-5 TRBD2 . TRBV4-1 CAISLDGLAGETQYF TGCGCCATCAGCCTAGATGGACTAGCGGGTGAGACCCAGTACTTC
TRBJ1-3 . . TRBV6-1 CASSPSIGPGNTIYF TGTGCCAGCAGTCCATCCATAGGACCTGGAAACACCATATATTTT
TRBJ1-1 . few TRBV6-1 CASSAGPANSEAFF TGTGCCAGCAGTGCGGGACCAGCGAACTCTGAAGCTTTCTTT
TRBJ1-5 . many TRBV19 CASSIAVAGNQPQHF TGTGCCAGTAGTATAGCGGTGGCGGGGAATCAGCCCCAGCATTTT
TRBJ1-5 TRBD1 . TRBV20-1 CSADRGSREGQPQHF TGCAGTGCCGACAGGGGGTCTCGCGAAGGGCAGCCCCAGCATTTT
TRBJ2-7 . . TRBV28 CASRVTGTPSYEQYF TGTGCCAGCAGGGTTACAGGGACACCATCCTACGAGCAGTACTTC
TRBJ2-7 . . TRBV7-9 CASSLPTGEQYF TGTGCCAGCAGCTTACCCACGGGCGAGCAGTACTTC
TRBJ2-1 TRBD2 many TRBV10-3 CATGLAAYNEQFF TGTGCCACCGGACTAGCGGCCTACAATGAGCAGTTCTTC
TRBJ1-5 . many TRBV6-1 CASSISFVGQPQHF TGTGCCAGCAGTATATCATTCGTTGGTCAGCCCCAGCATTTT
TRBJ1-6 TRBD1 many TRBV6-5 CASSFRDRNSPLHF TGTGCCAGCAGTTTCCGGGACAGAAATTCACCCCTCCACTTT